The 15 T cell receptor beta chains below all came from one sample that was sequenced in a study of T cells in Graves' hyperthyroidism and ophthalmopathy. Using RNA transcripts as the source, TCR beta CDR3 regions were amplified. An initial round of RT-PCR targeting the TCR CDR3 relied on the HTBI primer set. TCRdb reprocessed the multiplex PCR reads via MiXCR and lists one record per CDR3 protein. The repertoire holds around 600,000 distinct CDR3 sequences, with roughly 14% as singletons. The sample comprised blood. Source of these receptors: a woman aged 50 to 60 with Graves' ophthalmopathy.

The table lists this clonotype with many counts. The genes are TRBV6-1 and TRBJ1-1; D gene uncertain. V was pared by 2 bases and J by 4 bases, with 8 bases between. The CDR3 consists of 13 residues. Germline values: CDR1 MNHNS, CDR2 SASEGT. Written as DNA, the CDR3 is TGTGCCAGCAGTGAAATCCCGGGCACTGAAGCTTTCTTT. Its translation: CASSEIPGTEAFF.

This clonotype has a count of ten or more. V usage is TRBV7-9 and J usage is TRBJ2-5; D may be TRBD2 (6 bases). The CDR3 extends over 17 amino acids. The V gene lost 0 bases and the J gene lost 3 bases, with 17 bases spanning the gap. From germline, CDR1 is SEHNR and CDR2 FQNEAQ (reference sequence). The CDR3 DNA reads as TGTGCCAGCAGCTTAGCTAATGGACTGCGGGATGAAGAGACCCAGTACTTC. Translated: CASSLANGLRDEETQYF. The full variable domain, rest sourced from reference TRBV7-9 and TRBJ2-5, is DTGVSQNPRHKITKRGQNVTFRCDPISEHNRLYWYRQTLGQGPEFLTYFQNEAQLEKSRLLSDRFSAERPKGSFSTLEIQRTEQGDSAMYLCASSLANGLRDEETQYFGPGTRLLVL.

This clonotype came up a few times. The chain is built from TRBV14 and TRBJ2-7, with TRBD2 identical over 7 bases. The V segment lost 1 base and the J segment 5 bases; nucleotides outside the gene matches: 5. Germline V gene sequence: CDR1 SGHDN, CDR2 FVKESK. This CDR3 has 14 amino acids. Written as DNA, the CDR3 is TGTGCCAGCAGCCAAGCGGTGGGAGGGGACGAGCAGTACTTC. It translates to CASSQAVGGDEQYF.

This clonotype was detected ten times or more. CDR3 in DNA: TGTGCCAGCAGCTTAGCGCTTAGCGGGACTTCCTACGAGCAGTACTTC. It specifies CASSLALSGTSYEQYF. The chain carries TRBV7-9 and TRBJ2-7; the match to TRBD2 covers 8 bases. Germline V gene data show CDR1 as SEHNR and CDR2 as FQNEAQ (reference sequence). The CDR3 loop spans 16 amino acids. The V segment lost 0 bases and the J segment 1 base; nucleotides outside the gene matches: 5.

This clonotype was observed many times. The chain employs TRBV28 and TRBJ2-3; perhaps TRBD2 as D (5 bases). V was shortened by 6 bases and J by 2 bases, with 12 bases between the two germline ends. The CDR3 consists of 14 residues. Germline loops: CDR1 MDHEN, CDR2 SYDVKM. As DNA, the CDR3 is TGTGCCAGCAGCGAGAGGGTTTCCACAGATACGCAGTATTTT. Protein: CASSERVSTDTQYF.

This clonotype has more than one count but fewer than ten. The chain employs TRBV7-9 and TRBJ2-2; the match to TRBD2 covers 14 bases. With 5 bases clipped from V and 5 bases from J, the junction kept 7 bases outside the gene matches. From germline, CDR1 is SEHNR and CDR2 FQNEAQ (reference sequence). The CDR3 runs to 17 residues. The CDR3 DNA sequence: TGTGCCAGCAGCCGAAGGGGACTAGCGGGAGTTACCGGGGAGCTGTTTTTT. It translates to CASSRRGLAGVTGELFF.

In its sample, this clonotype was seen many times. V usage is TRBV20-1 and J usage is TRBJ2-1, with 13 bases aligning to TRBD2. This CDR3 comprises 14 residues. Germline V gene sequence: CDR1 DFQATT, CDR2 SNEGSKA (reference sequence). J was trimmed by 4 bases and V by 4 bases; bases with no gene match: 1. CDR3 nucleotide sequence: TGCAGTGCTAAGGGACTAGCGGGGTACAATGAGCAGTTCTTC. Amino acid sequence: CSAKGLAGYNEQFF.

V gene TRBV7-9 combines with J gene TRBJ2-1; 10 nucleotides line up with TRBD2. This CDR3 is 16 amino acids long. CDR1 and CDR2 from the germline V gene are SEHNR and FQNEAQ (reference sequence). The V and J ends lost 5 bases and 3 bases, in that order; junction bases with no gene match: 7. The DNA for the CDR3 is TGTGCCAGCAGCCCACCTAGCGGGGGAGGCTACAATGAGCAGTTCTTC. Translated, it gives CASSPPSGGGYNEQFF.

J is TRBJ2-4 and V is TRBV10-1; D may be TRBD1 or TRBD2 (5 bases each). This CDR3 is 15 amino acids long. Trimming took off 3 bases at V and 5 bases at J, with 14 bases between the two ends. The germline CDR1 and CDR2 sequences are WNHNN and SYGVQD (reference sequence). CDR3 region: CASSDDGGVENIQYF. The DNA for the CDR3 is TGCGCCAGCAGTGATGATGGGGGAGTGGAAAACATTCAGTACTTC.

This clonotype was observed at least ten times. The chain couples TRBV27 to TRBJ2-1; 7 nucleotides align to TRBD2. CDR3 length equals 15 residues. Per germline, CDR1 MNHEY and CDR2 SMNVEV (reference sequence). Trimming took 5 bases from V and 2 from J; bases not matched to a gene: 6. The CDR3 DNA reads TGTGCCAGCAGTGCTGCGGGAGTGGCCTACAATGAGCAGTTCTTC. This encodes CASSAAGVAYNEQFF.

This clonotype has at least ten counts. V gene TRBV6-2 or TRBV6-3 combines with J gene TRBJ2-1; TRBD1 might be the D (6 bases). In germline, CDR1 is MNHEY, CDR2 SVGEGT. CDR3 length: 17 residues. Trimming stripped 3 bases from V and 0 bases from J, with 15 bases between. This CDR3 reads CASSYWQGSGSYNEQFF. CDR3 nucleotide sequence: TGTGCCAGCAGTTATTGGCAGGGGTCGGGCTCCTACAATGAGCAGTTCTTC.

This clonotype was observed a few times. J is TRBJ2-1 and V is TRBV4-2; 9 nucleotides line up with TRBD2. The CDR3 runs to 14 residues. V gave up 2 bases and J gave up 10 bases; unmatched junction bases: 6. The germline gives CDR1 LGHNA, CDR2 YNFKEQ. DNA for the CDR3: TGTGCCAGCAGCCAAAGACTAGCGGTAGGGGAGCAGTTCTTC. Protein sequence: CASSQRLAVGEQFF.

This clonotype was counted between two and nine times. The V call is TRBV7-6, the J call TRBJ2-3; 8 bases agree with TRBD1. The CDR3 has 16 residues. Germline V CDR1 and CDR2: SGHVS, FNYEAQ. V dropped 1 base and J dropped 3; count of bases not matched to a gene: 6. Written as DNA, the CDR3 is TGTGCCAGCAGCTTAGATCAGGGGGCCATAACAGATACGCAGTATTTT. Its protein product is CASSLDQGAITDTQYF.

A word on this clonotype: This may be a read error: a much more frequent sequence differs by one nucleotide. The conserved phenylalanine or tryptophan is not found at the CDR3 terminus, so this likely reflects a read error. V is TRBV6-1 and J is TRBJ2-5; 8 bases map to TRBD2. This CDR3 region has 14 residues. Trimming took 5 bases from V and 4 from J; bases not matched to a gene: 6. CDR1 is MNHNS, CDR2 SASEGT, per germline. The CDR3 DNA follows: TGTGCCAGCAGTCATAACCTAGCGGGAGAGACCCAGTACCTC. Its protein is CASSHNLAGETQYL.

The table lists this clonotype with a few counts. The chain combines TRBV7-9 with TRBJ1-5; D remains ambiguous. The germline gives CDR1 SEHNR, CDR2 FQNEAQ (reference sequence). The CDR3 loop spans 17 amino acids. The ends were cut back, 2 bases at V and 4 bases at J, with 18 bases in the middle. The CDR3 loop reads CASSLIGRGTSNQPQHF. In nucleotides, the CDR3 is TGTGCCAGCAGCTTAATTGGGCGAGGTACCTCGAATCAGCCCCAGCATTTT.